Each of the 6 T cell receptor beta chains below was sequenced from the same sample in a study of breast tumors, draining lymph nodes, adjacent tissues. Axillary draining lymph nodes of breast cancer patients supplied the node samples. TCRdb re-analysed the multiplex PCR reads in MiXCR, keeping a single row per CDR3 protein. The data hold around 130,000 distinct CDR3 sequences, with 32% observed a single time. Input material: axillary lymph node tissue. All receptors derive from a female donor with breast cancer. Some clones in this sample may be carry-over from other donors' samples.

This clonotype was counted many times. The chain links TRBV19 to TRBJ1-4; 12 bases agree with TRBD1. Germline V CDR1 and CDR2: LNHDA, SQIVND (reference sequence). The CDR3 covers 16 residues. With V trimmed by 0 bases and J by 8 bases, 4 bases remained unmatched. The CDR3 region has the DNA TGTGCCAGTAGTATAGAAGGGACAGGGGGCGACGAAAAACTGTTTTTT. The encoded protein is CASSIEGTGGDEKLFF.

The V and J genes are TRBV12-3 or TRBV12-4 and TRBJ1-2; tentative D call: TRBD1 (6 bases). The V gene lost 3 bases and the J gene lost 4 bases, with 15 bases spanning the gap. The length of the CDR3 is 15 residues. The DNA for the CDR3 is TGTGCCAGCAGTTTCTGGGGGGCGTCTTTCTATGGCTACACCTTC. Amino acid sequence: CASSFWGASFYGYTF.

The table lists this clonotype with many counts. The genes are TRBV4-3 and TRBJ1-5; D gene unclear. V was trimmed by 0 bases and J by 9 bases, leaving 18 bases between them. In germline, CDR1 is LGHNA, CDR2 YSLEER. The CDR3 runs to 16 residues. The CDR3 bases are TGCGCCAGCAGCCAAGATCGGTCGGGGTCGGGTGGGCCCCAGCATTTT. Translating gives CASSQDRSGSGGPQHF.

This clonotype was counted at least ten times. The chain has TRBV12-3 or TRBV12-4 and TRBJ2-5, with D possibly being TRBD2 (5 bases). This CDR3 comprises 13 residues. V was clipped by 3 bases and J by 2 bases, with 7 bases between them. The CDR3, as DNA: TGTGCCAGCAGTTTCCAGCGGCAAGAGACCCAGTACTTC. Translating it yields CASSFQRQETQYF.

This clonotype was seen many times. The gene calls are TRBV5-1 and TRBJ1-6; 7 bases match TRBD1. Looked up from germline, CDR1 is SGHRS and CDR2 is YFSETQ. There are 15 residues in the CDR3. The ends lost 0 bases at V and 10 bases at J; junction bases unmatched: 7. DNA for the CDR3: TGCGCCAGCAGCTTGGTGGGACAGCAACGATCACCCCTCCACTTT. Translation: CASSLVGQQRSPLHF.

Points on this clonotype: Its ends do not fully match the called genes, so a read error is possible. The genes are TRBV6-1 and TRBJ1-4; 8 nucleotides agree with TRBD1. From germline, CDR1 is MNHNS and CDR2 SASEGT. The CDR3 runs 17 residues. The CDR3 loop is CASSGWDRRATDEKLFF. CDR3 sequence (DNA): TGTGCCAGCAGCGGCTGGGACAGGCGGGCAACTGATGAAAAACTGTTTTTT.